This T cell receptor (beta chain) stems from a study of identical twins. Findings and limits, study-wide: In beta out-of-frame sequences, the excess sharing between twins was weaker.

All donors comprised healthy Caucasians. Concerning this clonotype: The antigen is unknown.

It was template switching that added a universal primer site, and there were unique molecular identifiers on the cDNA. TCRdb fed the 5' RACE reads into MiXCR, producing one record per CDR3 protein. In the table there are under 900,000 distinct CDR3 sequences, 12% of which are singletons. The CDR3 contains 15 residues. Germline CDR1 is DFQATT and CDR2 is SNEGSKA (reference sequence). J lost 3 bases, V lost 5 bases, and 8 bases had no gene match. The data were also submitted as part of a second study, on yellow fever vaccine responses in identical twins.

The source is a woman in her late teens or twenties in good health. The chain is built from TRBV20-1 and TRBJ1-1, with 11 bases aligning to TRBD1. The material sequenced was PBMCs. The CDR3: CSAGARDRGYTEAFF. The CDR3 coding sequence is TGCAGTGCTGGGGCAAGGGACAGGGGGTACACTGAAGCTTTCTTT.